A selection of T cell receptor beta chains follows, all from one sample in a study of blood T cell repertoires in COVID-19. The table came from immunoSEQ multiplex PCR; TCRdb's copy has only in-frame clones and leaves some out. The sample has roughly 170,000 clones; under 90% are singletons. The specimen sequenced was peripheral blood. Receptors originate from a human donor in a cohort sampled during active COVID-19. Each CDR3 is given with its conserved first and last residue. The order of the fields is J gene, clone size, V gene, D gene, CDR3 DNA, CDR3 protein. D genes are given only for firm matches. Some rows mark clone size as missing; the rest say once, few, many or name a class of expanded clone.

j_gene: TRBJ2-1
abundance: few
v_gene: TRBV9
d_gene: NA
CDR3nt: TGTGCCAGCAGCGGGCGGGACAGCACCTACAATGAGCAGTTCTTC
CDR3aa: CASSGRDSTYNEQFF

j_gene: TRBJ1-6
abundance: NA
v_gene: TRBV6-6
d_gene: TRBD1
CDR3nt: TGTGCCAGCAGTTCCCCGGGAGGGGGCAATTCACCCCTCCACTTT
CDR3aa: CASSSPGGGNSPLHF

j_gene: TRBJ2-3
abundance: NA
v_gene: TRBV5-1
d_gene: TRBD1
CDR3nt: TGCGCCAGCAGCCACGGACAGGGGACCGATACGCAGTATTTT
CDR3aa: CASSHGQGTDTQYF

j_gene: TRBJ2-1
abundance: NA
v_gene: TRBV29-1
d_gene: TRBD2
CDR3nt: TGCAGCGTTAAGAGGAATAGCGGGGGGGCCCGGGTTGAGCAGTTCTTC
CDR3aa: CSVKRNSGGARVEQFF

j_gene: TRBJ1-6
abundance: NA
v_gene: TRBV4-1
d_gene: NA
CDR3nt: TGCGCCAGCAGCAACACGGGTACTAACTATAATTCACCCCTCCACTTT
CDR3aa: CASSNTGTNYNSPLHF

j_gene: TRBJ1-2
abundance: NA
v_gene: TRBV3-1/TRBV3-2
d_gene: TRBD1
CDR3nt: TGTGCCAGCAGCCAAGTTCCAGGGGGCTATGGCTACACCTTC
CDR3aa: CASSQVPGGYGYTF

j_gene: TRBJ2-1
abundance: NA
v_gene: TRBV30
d_gene: NA
CDR3nt: TGTGCCTGGAGTACCAGTGCGGCCGCGAGCTCCTACAATGAGCAGTTCTTC
CDR3aa: CAWSTSAAASSYNEQFF

j_gene: TRBJ2-1
abundance: NA
v_gene: TRBV21-1
d_gene: NA
CDR3nt: TGTGCCAGCAGCAAGAGGAATGAGCAGTTCTTC
CDR3aa: CASSKRNEQFF

j_gene: TRBJ1-4
abundance: NA
v_gene: TRBV5-1
d_gene: NA
CDR3nt: TGCGCCAGCAGCTTGGACAGGGCTAGGGAAAAACTGTTTTTT
CDR3aa: CASSLDRAREKLFF

j_gene: TRBJ1-6
abundance: NA
v_gene: TRBV2
d_gene: NA
CDR3nt: TGTGCCAGCATGAGGACAGTAAATAATTCACCCCTCCACTTT
CDR3aa: CASMRTVNNSPLHF

j_gene: TRBJ2-7
abundance: few
v_gene: TRBV13
d_gene: TRBD2
CDR3nt: TGTGCCAGCAGCTCCCGGGACTACTCCTACGAGCAGTACTTC
CDR3aa: CASSSRDYSYEQYF

j_gene: TRBJ1-5
abundance: NA
v_gene: TRBV7-9
d_gene: TRBD1
CDR3nt: TGTGCCAGCAGCTTAACCCCGACAGGGGCTGTCCCCTATCAGCCCCAGCATTTT
CDR3aa: CASSLTPTGAVPYQPQHF

j_gene: TRBJ1-3
abundance: NA
v_gene: TRBV7-9
d_gene: NA
CDR3nt: TGTGCCAGCAGCGTCGGCGGGCCGACTGGGGACACCATATATTTT
CDR3aa: CASSVGGPTGDTIYF

j_gene: TRBJ1-1
abundance: NA
v_gene: TRBV20-1
d_gene: TRBD1
CDR3nt: TGCAGTGCTAGTCGAGGACAGGACACTGAAGCTTTCTTT
CDR3aa: CSASRGQDTEAFF

j_gene: TRBJ2-5
abundance: NA
v_gene: TRBV11-1
d_gene: NA
CDR3nt: TGTGCCAGCAGCTTAGACAGGGTCCAAGAGACCCAGTACTTC
CDR3aa: CASSLDRVQETQYF

j_gene: TRBJ1-1
abundance: few
v_gene: TRBV10-3
d_gene: TRBD1
CDR3nt: TGTGCCATCAGTCCCACAGGGGCAGACACTGAAGCTTTCTTT
CDR3aa: CAISPTGADTEAFF